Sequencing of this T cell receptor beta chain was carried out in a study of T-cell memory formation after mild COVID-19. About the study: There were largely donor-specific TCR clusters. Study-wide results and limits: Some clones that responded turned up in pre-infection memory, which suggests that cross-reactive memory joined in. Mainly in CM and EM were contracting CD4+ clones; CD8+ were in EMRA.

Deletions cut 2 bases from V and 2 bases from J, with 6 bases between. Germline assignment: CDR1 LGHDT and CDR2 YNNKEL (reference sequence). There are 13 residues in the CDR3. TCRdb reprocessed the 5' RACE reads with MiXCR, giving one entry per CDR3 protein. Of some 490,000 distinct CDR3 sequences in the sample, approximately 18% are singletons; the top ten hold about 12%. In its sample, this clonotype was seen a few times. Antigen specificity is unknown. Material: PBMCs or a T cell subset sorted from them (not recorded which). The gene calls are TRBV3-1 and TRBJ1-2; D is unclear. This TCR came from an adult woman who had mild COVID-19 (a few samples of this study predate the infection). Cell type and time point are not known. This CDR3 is CASSQLQNYGYTF. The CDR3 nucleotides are TGTGCCAGCAGCCAATTACAGAACTATGGCTACACCTTC. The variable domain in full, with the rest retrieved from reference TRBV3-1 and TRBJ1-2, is DTAVSQTPKYLVTQMGNDKSIKCEQNLGHDTMYWYKQDSKKFLKIMFSYNNKELIINETVPNRFSPKSPDKAHLNLHINSLELGDSAVYFCASSQLQNYGYTFGSGTRLTVV.